This TCR beta chain was profiled in a study of blood T cell repertoires in COVID-19. Germline V gene data show CDR1 as SNHLY and CDR2 as FYNNEI. The V gene lost 8 bases and the J gene lost 5 bases, with 10 bases spanning the gap. CDR3 size: 11 residues. Data came from immunoSEQ multiplex PCR; TCRdb stores just in-frame clones and leaves some out. Among about 180,000 clones listed, approximately 89% were seen once. This clone appeared once. The chain has TRBV2 and TRBJ2-7; D uncertain. This receptor was obtained from a woman in her thirties with acute or convalescent COVID-19. The sample comprised peripheral blood. CDR3 DNA sequence: TGTGCCAGCGAGTTCTTCCACGAGCAGTACTTC. Translated, it gives CASEFFHEQYF.